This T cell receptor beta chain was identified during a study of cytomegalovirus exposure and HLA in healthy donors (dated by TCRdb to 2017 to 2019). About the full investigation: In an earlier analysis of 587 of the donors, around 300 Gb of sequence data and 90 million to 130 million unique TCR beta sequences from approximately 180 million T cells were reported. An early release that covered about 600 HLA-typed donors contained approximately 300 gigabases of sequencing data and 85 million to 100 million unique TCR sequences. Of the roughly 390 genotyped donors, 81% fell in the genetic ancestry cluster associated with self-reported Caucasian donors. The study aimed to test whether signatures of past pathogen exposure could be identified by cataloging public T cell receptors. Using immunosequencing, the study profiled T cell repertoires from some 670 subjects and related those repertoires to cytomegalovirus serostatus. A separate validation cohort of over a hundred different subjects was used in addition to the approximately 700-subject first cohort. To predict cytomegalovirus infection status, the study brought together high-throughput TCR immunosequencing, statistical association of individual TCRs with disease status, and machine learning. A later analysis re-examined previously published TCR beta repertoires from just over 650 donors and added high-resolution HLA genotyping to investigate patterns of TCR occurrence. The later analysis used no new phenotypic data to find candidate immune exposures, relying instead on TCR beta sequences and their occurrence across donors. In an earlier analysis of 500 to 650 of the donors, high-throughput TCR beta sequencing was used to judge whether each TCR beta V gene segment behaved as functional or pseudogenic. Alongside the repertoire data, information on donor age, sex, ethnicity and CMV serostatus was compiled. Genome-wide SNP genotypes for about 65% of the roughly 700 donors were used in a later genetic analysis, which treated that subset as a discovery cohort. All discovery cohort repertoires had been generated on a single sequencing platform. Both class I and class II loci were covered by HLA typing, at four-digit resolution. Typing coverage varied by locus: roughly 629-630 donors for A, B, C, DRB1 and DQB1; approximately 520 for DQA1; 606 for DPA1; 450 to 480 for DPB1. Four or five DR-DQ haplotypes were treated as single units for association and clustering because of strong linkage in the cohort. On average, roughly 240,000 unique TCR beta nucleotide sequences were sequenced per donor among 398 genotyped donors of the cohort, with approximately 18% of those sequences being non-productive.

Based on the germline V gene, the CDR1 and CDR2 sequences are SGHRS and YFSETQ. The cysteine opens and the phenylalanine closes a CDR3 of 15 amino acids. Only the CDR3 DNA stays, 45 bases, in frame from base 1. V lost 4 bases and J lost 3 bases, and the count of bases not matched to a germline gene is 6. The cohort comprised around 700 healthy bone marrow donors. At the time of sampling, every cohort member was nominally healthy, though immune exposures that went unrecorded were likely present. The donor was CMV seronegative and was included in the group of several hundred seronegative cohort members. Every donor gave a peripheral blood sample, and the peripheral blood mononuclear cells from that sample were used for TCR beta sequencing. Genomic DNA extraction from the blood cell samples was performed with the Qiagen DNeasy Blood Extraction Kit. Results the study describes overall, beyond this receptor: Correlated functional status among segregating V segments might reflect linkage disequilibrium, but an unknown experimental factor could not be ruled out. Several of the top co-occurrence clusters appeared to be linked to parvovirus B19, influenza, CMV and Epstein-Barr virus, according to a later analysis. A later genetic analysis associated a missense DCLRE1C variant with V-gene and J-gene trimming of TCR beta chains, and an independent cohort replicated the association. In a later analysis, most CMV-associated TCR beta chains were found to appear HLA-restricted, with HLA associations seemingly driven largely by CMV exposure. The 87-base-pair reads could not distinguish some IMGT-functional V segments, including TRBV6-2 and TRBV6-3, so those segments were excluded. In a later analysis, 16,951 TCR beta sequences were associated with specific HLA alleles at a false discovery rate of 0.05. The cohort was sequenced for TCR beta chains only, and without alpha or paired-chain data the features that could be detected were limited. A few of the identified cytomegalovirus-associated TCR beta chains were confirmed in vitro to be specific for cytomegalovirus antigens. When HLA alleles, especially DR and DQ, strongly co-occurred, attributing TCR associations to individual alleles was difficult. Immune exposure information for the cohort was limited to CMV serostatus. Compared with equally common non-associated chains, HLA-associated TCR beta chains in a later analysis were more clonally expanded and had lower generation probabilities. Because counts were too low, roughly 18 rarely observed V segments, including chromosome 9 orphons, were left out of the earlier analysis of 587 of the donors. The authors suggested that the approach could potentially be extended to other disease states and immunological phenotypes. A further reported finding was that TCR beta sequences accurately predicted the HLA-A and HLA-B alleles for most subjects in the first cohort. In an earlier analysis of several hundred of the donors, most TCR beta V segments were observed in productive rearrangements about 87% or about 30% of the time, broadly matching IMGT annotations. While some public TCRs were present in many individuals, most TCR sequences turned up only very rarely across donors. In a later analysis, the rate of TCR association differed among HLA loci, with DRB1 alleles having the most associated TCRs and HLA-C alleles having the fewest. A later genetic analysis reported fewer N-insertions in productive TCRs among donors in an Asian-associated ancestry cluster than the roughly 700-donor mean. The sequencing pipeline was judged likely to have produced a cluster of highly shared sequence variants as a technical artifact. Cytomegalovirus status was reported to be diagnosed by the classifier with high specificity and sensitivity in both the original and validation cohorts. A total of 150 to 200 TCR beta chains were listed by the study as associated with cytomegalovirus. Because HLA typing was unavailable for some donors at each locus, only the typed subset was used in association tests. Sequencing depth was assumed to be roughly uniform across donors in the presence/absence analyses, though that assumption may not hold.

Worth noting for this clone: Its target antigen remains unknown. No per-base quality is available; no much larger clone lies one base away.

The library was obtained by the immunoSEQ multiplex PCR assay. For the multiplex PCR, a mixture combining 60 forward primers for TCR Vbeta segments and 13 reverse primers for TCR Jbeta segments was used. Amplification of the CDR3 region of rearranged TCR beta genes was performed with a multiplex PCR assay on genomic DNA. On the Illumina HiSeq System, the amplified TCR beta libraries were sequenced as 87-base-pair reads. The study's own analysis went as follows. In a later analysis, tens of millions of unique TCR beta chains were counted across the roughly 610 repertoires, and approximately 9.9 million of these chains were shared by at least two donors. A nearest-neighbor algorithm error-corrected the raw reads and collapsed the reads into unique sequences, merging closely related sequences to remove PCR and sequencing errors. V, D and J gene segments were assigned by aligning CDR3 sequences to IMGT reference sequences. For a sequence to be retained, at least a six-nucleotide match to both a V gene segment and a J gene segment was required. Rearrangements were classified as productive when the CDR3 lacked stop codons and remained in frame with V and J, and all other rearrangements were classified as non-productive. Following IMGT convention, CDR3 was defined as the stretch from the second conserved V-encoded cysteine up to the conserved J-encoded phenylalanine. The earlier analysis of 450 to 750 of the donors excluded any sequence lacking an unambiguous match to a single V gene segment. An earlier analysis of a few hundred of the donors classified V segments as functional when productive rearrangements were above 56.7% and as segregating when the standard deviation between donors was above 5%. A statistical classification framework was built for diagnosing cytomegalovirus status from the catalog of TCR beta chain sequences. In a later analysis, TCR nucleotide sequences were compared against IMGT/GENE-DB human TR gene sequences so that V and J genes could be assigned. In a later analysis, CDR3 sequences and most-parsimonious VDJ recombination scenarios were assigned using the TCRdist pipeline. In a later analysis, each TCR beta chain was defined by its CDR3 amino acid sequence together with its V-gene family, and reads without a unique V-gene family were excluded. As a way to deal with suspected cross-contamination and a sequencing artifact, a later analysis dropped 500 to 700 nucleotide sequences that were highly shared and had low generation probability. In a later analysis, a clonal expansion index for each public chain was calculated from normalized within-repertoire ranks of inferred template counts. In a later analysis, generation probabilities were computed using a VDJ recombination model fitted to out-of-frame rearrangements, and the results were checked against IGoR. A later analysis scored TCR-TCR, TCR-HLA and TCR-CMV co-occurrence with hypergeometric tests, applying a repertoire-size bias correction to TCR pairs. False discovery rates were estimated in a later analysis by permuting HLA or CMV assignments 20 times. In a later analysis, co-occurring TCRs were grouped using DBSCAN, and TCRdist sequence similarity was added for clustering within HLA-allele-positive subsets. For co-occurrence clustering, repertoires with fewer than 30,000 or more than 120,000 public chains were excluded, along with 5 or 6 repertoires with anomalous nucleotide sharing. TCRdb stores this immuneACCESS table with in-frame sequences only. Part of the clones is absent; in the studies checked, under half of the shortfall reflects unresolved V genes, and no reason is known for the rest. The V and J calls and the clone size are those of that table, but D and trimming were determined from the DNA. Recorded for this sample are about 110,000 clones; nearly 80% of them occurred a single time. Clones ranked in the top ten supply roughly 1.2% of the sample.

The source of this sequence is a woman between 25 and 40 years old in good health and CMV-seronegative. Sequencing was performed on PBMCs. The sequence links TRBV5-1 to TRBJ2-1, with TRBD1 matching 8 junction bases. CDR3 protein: CASSLGQGLYNEQFF. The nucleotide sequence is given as TGCGCCAGCAGCCTAGGACAGGGCCTCTACAATGAGCAGTTCTTC.